These 11 T cell receptor beta chains were sequenced from one sample in a study of blood T cell repertoires in COVID-19. The method was immunoSEQ multiplex PCR; TCRdb's version includes in-frame clones alone and lacks a portion of them. The sample has a few hundred thousand clones; around 88% are singletons. Sequencing used PBMCs or T cells enriched from blood (not recorded which). The source of these receptors is a woman younger than 45 who had been exposed to COVID-19.

J is TRBJ2-7 and V is TRBV2; 8 nucleotides align to TRBD1. Germline CDR1 SNHLY, CDR2 FYNNEI. CDR3 length equals 15 residues. V lost 7 bases, J lost 0 bases, and 8 bases stayed unmatched. CDR3 in DNA: TGTGCCAGCACGGAAAGGACAGGGCCCTCCTACGAGCAGTACTTC. Translation gives CASTERTGPSYEQYF.

The chain carries TRBV5-1 and TRBJ1-6; D gene ambiguous. V was pared by 1 base and J by 7 bases, with 6 bases between. CDR3 size: 13 residues. Germline-derived CDR1 and CDR2 are SGHRS and YFSETQ. CDR3 coding DNA: TGCGCCAGCAGCTTGTCTAAAAATTCACCCCTCCACTTT. It is translated as CASSLSKNSPLHF.

This chain joins TRBV3-1 (or the pseudogene TRBV3-2) and TRBJ2-1, with 11 bases fitting TRBD2. In germline, CDR1 is LGHDT, CDR2 YNNKEL (reference sequence). V shed 2 bases, J shed 8 bases, and the junction held 8 bases outside the gene matches. The CDR3 has 16 amino acids. The CDR3 DNA sequence: TGTGCCAGCAGCCAACCCTCCGGGGGACTAGCGGATGAGCAGTTCTTC. It codes for CASSQPSGGLADEQFF.

In regard to this clone: This specimen includes other DNA sequences encoding the same CDR3. This sequence joins TRBV2 and TRBJ1-6; 8 nucleotides match TRBD1. Losses at the gene ends were 4 bases for V and 4 bases for J; bases not matched to a gene: 3. This CDR3 region has 15 residues. Germline V lookup: CDR1 SNHLY, CDR2 FYNNEI. The CDR3 DNA reads as TGTGCCAGCAGTGCCCAGGGGGCTTATAATTCACCCCTCCACTTT. This sequence encodes CASSAQGAYNSPLHF.

The chain joins TRBV11-2 to TRBJ1-2, with D unresolved. This CDR3 is 17 amino acids long. V was cut by 1 base and J by 4 bases, with 19 bases left in between. CDR1 is SGHAT, CDR2 FQNNGV, per germline. CDR3 residues: CASSLALPRGPLYGYTF. CDR3 DNA: TGTGCCAGCAGCTTAGCCCTTCCCCGAGGGCCCCTCTATGGCTACACCTTC.

The gene calls are TRBV7-8 and TRBJ2-1; TRBD2 agrees at 9 bases. Germline loops: CDR1 SGHVS, CDR2 FQNEAQ. With 1 base clipped from V and 0 bases from J, the junction kept 7 bases outside the gene matches. The CDR3 is 18 residues long. CDR3 region: CASSLEVSGGSSYNEQFF. The CDR3 bases are TGTGCCAGCAGCTTAGAGGTTAGCGGGGGAAGCTCCTACAATGAGCAGTTCTTC.

The genes are TRBV6-1 and TRBJ2-2, with D tentatively TRBD1 (6 bases). The CDR3 runs 17 residues. Germline CDR1 reads MNHNS; CDR2 reads SASEGT. V lost 1 base and J 1 base, leaving 13 bases between the germline ends. CDR3 nucleotide sequence: TGTGCCAGCAGTGAAGGGCCAGGGGCGGGGAACACCGGGGAGCTGTTTTTT. This codes for CASSEGPGAGNTGELFF.

The chain employs TRBV7-9 and TRBJ1-3, with D tentatively TRBD1 (5 bases). CDR3 length: 13 amino acids. Germline V lookup: CDR1 SEHNR, CDR2 FQNEAQ (reference sequence). Trimming stripped 0 bases from V and 8 bases from J, with 8 bases between. The CDR3 spells CASSLAGEDTIYF. For the CDR3, the DNA is TGTGCCAGCAGCTTAGCGGGGGAGGACACCATATATTTT.

This rearrangement joins TRBV25-1 to TRBJ2-3, with D perhaps matching TRBD2 (5 bases). Germline CDR1 and CDR2: MGHDK and SYGVNS. The CDR3 has 15 amino acids. V lost 2 bases and J lost 2, with 11 bases in between. The CDR3 coding sequence is TGTGCCAGCAGTGAACTAATACTAGTCACAGATACGCAGTATTTT. Translating it yields CASSELILVTDTQYF.

The table lists this clone with a few counts. This chain joins TRBV19 and TRBJ1-1; D gene uncertain. The V gene's germline CDR1 is LNHDA and CDR2 SQIVND (reference sequence). CDR3 length: 17 residues. Trimming cost V 8 bases and J 1 base, with 23 bases left between them. The CDR3 here is CASALPGGGLGNTEAFF. The CDR3 region has the DNA TGTGCCAGTGCTCTTCCGGGAGGCGGCTTAGGGAACACTGAAGCTTTCTTT.

This sequence joins TRBV3-1 (or the pseudogene TRBV3-2) and TRBJ2-7; unclear D gene. The CDR3 spans 17 residues. V was trimmed by 0 bases and J by 0 bases, leaving 15 bases between them. Germline lookup yields CDR1 LGHDT and CDR2 YNNKEL (reference sequence). The CDR3 here is CASSQDVRQGRSYEQYF. In DNA, the CDR3 is TGTGCCAGCAGCCAAGATGTGCGACAAGGCCGCTCCTACGAGCAGTACTTC.